One sample yielded the 22 T cell receptor beta chains listed below, sequenced in a study of cytomegalovirus exposure and HLA in healthy donors. The study ran its PCR with 60 Vbeta and 13 Jbeta primers. Here immunoSEQ multiplex PCR was the method, and the copy in TCRdb shows in-frame clones only, minus some. Its table lists approximately 110,000 clones. The material sequenced was PBMCs. These receptors were taken from a young man in good health and CMV-seronegative.

Turning to this clone: Other DNA sequences in this specimen translate into the identical CDR3. This sequence joins TRBV6-5 and TRBJ1-1; D remains ambiguous. The V end was cut by 7 bases, the J end by 6 bases, with 18 bases between. CDR1 and CDR2 from the germline V gene are MNHEY and SVGAGI. This CDR3 is built from 14 residues. CDR3 nucleotide sequence: TGTGCCAGCACCCCAGGCCTACCTAACGCTGAAGCTTTCTTT. Amino acids: CASTPGLPNAEAFF.

The gene calls are TRBV9 and TRBJ2-2; D gene ambiguous. The CDR3 length is 12 residues. V shed 1 base and J shed 5 bases, with 3 bases lying between them. CDR1 and CDR2 from the germline V gene are SGDLS and YYNGEE. In nucleotides, the CDR3 is TGTGCCAGCAGCGTACGTACCGGGGAGCTGTTTTTT. This codes for CASSVRTGELFF.

The genes are TRBV11-2 and TRBJ2-1; 10 bases line up with TRBD2. Per the germline V gene, CDR1 is SGHAT and CDR2 is FQNNGV. After removal of 0 bases from V and 2 bases from J, the junction contained 4 bases not matched to a gene. CDR3 length: 17 amino acids. CDR3 DNA sequence: TGTGCCAGCAGCTTAGAGCAAGCGGGGGGGCCCTACAATGAGCAGTTCTTC. This sequence encodes CASSLEQAGGPYNEQFF. Full variable domain (outside the CDR3, taken from reference TRBV11-2 and TRBJ2-1): EAGVAQSPRYKIIEKRQSVAFWCNPISGHATLYWYQQILGQGPKLLIQFQNNGVVDDSQLPKDRFSAERLKGVDSTLKIQPAKLEDSAVYLCASSLEQAGGPYNEQFFGPGTRLTVL.

The V gene is TRBV27, the J gene TRBJ1-4; D is perhaps TRBD1 (5 bases). The ends were cut back, 8 bases at V and 0 bases at J, with 16 bases in the middle. CDR3 size: 16 residues. The germline gives CDR1 MNHEY, CDR2 SMNVEV (reference sequence). For the CDR3, the DNA is TGTGCCAGCGGCCGGACAAGTTTTGCAACTAATGAAAAACTGTTTTTT. Protein: CASGRTSFATNEKLFF.

The chain has TRBV7-8 and TRBJ1-6; D call uncertain. CDR1 and CDR2 from the germline V gene are SGHVS and FQNEAQ. Trimming stripped 0 bases from V and 0 bases from J, with 12 bases between. CDR3 length equals 18 residues. The CDR3 sequence: CASSLANPGSSYNSPLHF. The CDR3 DNA reads TGTGCCAGCAGCTTAGCGAATCCGGGGAGCTCCTATAATTCACCCCTCCACTTT. Combining the CDR3 with reference TRBV7-8 and TRBJ1-6 gives the whole variable domain GAGVSQSPRYKVAKRGQDVALRCDPISGHVSLFWYQQALGQGPEFLTYFQNEAQLDKSGLPSDRFFAERPEGSVSTLKIQRTQQEDSAVYLCASSLANPGSSYNSPLHFGNGTRLTVT.

V is TRBV5-6 and J is TRBJ1-3; D call uncertain. V lost 0 bases and J 0 bases, leaving 10 bases between the germline ends. The germline gives CDR1 SGHDT, CDR2 YYEEEE. The CDR3 spans 16 residues. CDR3 DNA sequence: TGTGCCAGCAGCTTGGAAGCGTTAACCTCTGGAAACACCATATATTTT. Its translation is CASSLEALTSGNTIYF.

The chain couples TRBV6-5 to TRBJ2-7; 10 bases line up with TRBD1. This CDR3 has 14 residues. Germline CDR1 and CDR2: MNHEY and SVGAGI. The V gene end was trimmed by 2 bases and the J gene end by 3 bases; junction bases not matched to a gene: 1. Here the CDR3 reads CASSYGTGVYEQYF. The CDR3 DNA follows: TGTGCCAGCAGTTACGGGACAGGGGTCTACGAGCAGTACTTC.

J is TRBJ2-5 and V is TRBV30, with 9 bases lining up with TRBD2. Per germline, CDR1 GTSNPN and CDR2 SVGIG (reference sequence). V lost 0 bases, J lost 4 bases, and 3 bases stayed unmatched. This CDR3 is built from 14 residues. DNA for the CDR3: TGTGCCTGGAGTGTTAGCGGGGGAGTAGAGACCCAGTACTTC. Protein product: CAWSVSGGVETQYF.

The CDR3 sequence is CSVAPGQNYGYTF. The CDR3 coding sequence is TGCAGCGTTGCCCCGGGACAGAACTATGGCTACACCTTC. The chain employs TRBV29-1 and TRBJ1-2, with 7 positions matching TRBD1. Per the germline V gene, CDR1 is SQVTM and CDR2 is ANQGSEA. This CDR3 spans 13 amino acids. V lost 4 bases to trimming and J lost 2 bases; unmatched junction nucleotides: 4.

The rearrangement uses TRBV4-2 and TRBJ1-1; D not certain. V lost 0 bases and J 2 bases, leaving 10 bases between the germline ends. The germline V gene has CDR1 LGHNA and CDR2 YNFKEQ. The CDR3 runs to 15 residues. Written as DNA, the CDR3 is TGTGCCAGCAGCCAAGAGTCGCAGGTTAACACTGAAGCTTTCTTT. The encoded protein is CASSQESQVNTEAFF.

V and J are TRBV5-4 and TRBJ2-7; TRBD1 agrees at 10 bases. This CDR3 is built from 14 residues. Unmatched junction bases numbered 6, after V lost 4 bases and J lost 5 bases. The germline gives CDR1 SGHNT, CDR2 YYREEE (reference sequence). For the CDR3, the DNA is TGTGCCAGCAGCCTGACAGGGGGCGAAGACGAGCAGTACTTC. The encoded protein is CASSLTGGEDEQYF.

The gene calls are TRBV7-8 and TRBJ2-7, with 13 nucleotides matching TRBD2. The CDR3 is 14 amino acids. CDR1 and CDR2 (germline): SGHVS, FQNEAQ. Trimming cost V 6 bases and J 6 bases; bases outside gene matches: 5. In nucleotides, the CDR3 is TGTGCCAGCAGTCCCGGGACTAGCGGGACCGAGCAGTACTTC. Its translation: CASSPGTSGTEQYF. Full variable domain (rest looked up from reference TRBV7-8 and TRBJ2-7): GAGVSQSPRYKVAKRGQDVALRCDPISGHVSLFWYQQALGQGPEFLTYFQNEAQLDKSGLPSDRFFAERPEGSVSTLKIQRTQQEDSAVYLCASSPGTSGTEQYFGPGTRLTVT.

For this clone: One end of the junction varies from germline; a read error may be responsible. The chain has TRBV18 and TRBJ2-2; D might be TRBD1 (5 bases). Germline lookup yields CDR1 KGHSH and CDR2 LQKENI. This CDR3 region has 15 residues. The CDR3 loop is CASSPRQGYTGELFF. The CDR3 region has the DNA TGTGCCAGCTCACCAAGGCAGGGTTACACTGGGGAGCTGTTTTTT.

This rearrangement joins TRBV19 to TRBJ2-2; D might be TRBD2 (5 bases). V dropped 6 bases and J dropped 1 base, with 15 bases sitting between them. The germline V gene has CDR1 LNHDA and CDR2 SQIVND (reference sequence). The CDR3 contains 16 residues. The CDR3 region is CASSPQAVWNTGELFF. The CDR3, as DNA: TGTGCCAGTAGCCCCCAAGCGGTTTGGAACACCGGGGAGCTGTTTTTT. Variable domain in full (rest from reference TRBV19 and TRBJ2-2): DGGITQSPKYLFRKEGQNVTLSCEQNLNHDAMYWYRQDPGQGLRLIYYSQIVNDFQKGDIAEGYSVSREKKESFPLTVTSAQKNPTAFYLCASSPQAVWNTGELFFGEGSRLTVL.

The V and J genes are TRBV27 and TRBJ1-5; 8 bases agree with TRBD1. CDR1 and CDR2 (germline): MNHEY, SMNVEV (reference sequence). The CDR3 is 14 residues long. The V gene end was trimmed by 8 bases and the J gene end by 2 bases; junction bases not matched to a gene: 5. CDR3 sequence (DNA): TGTGCCAGCCGACAACAGGGGGGCAATCAGCCCCAGCATTTT. Residues: CASRQQGGNQPQHF.

The rearrangement links TRBV11-2 to TRBJ2-2; D gene ambiguous. The germline V gene encodes CDR1 SGHAT and CDR2 FQNNGV. V lost 1 base to trimming and J lost 6 bases, with 9 bases between them. The CDR3 has 14 residues. The CDR3 loop is CASSLVAWAGELFF. The CDR3 coding sequence is TGTGCCAGCAGCTTAGTAGCTTGGGCCGGGGAGCTGTTTTTT.

This chain links TRBV4-1 with TRBJ2-2, with D possibly matching TRBD2 (5 bases). V was cut by 0 bases and J by 4 bases, with 15 bases left in between. This CDR3 has 17 residues. Germline CDR1 is MGHRA and CDR2 is YSYEKL. In nucleotides, the CDR3 is TGCGCCAGCAGCCAAGATGACCGTTGGGAGAGCACCGGGGAGCTGTTTTTT. This codes for CASSQDDRWESTGELFF.

The chain uses TRBV25-1 and TRBJ2-5; D may be TRBD2 (6 bases). Germline values: CDR1 MGHDK, CDR2 SYGVNS. The germline V and J ends were trimmed by 5 bases and 5 bases, with 12 bases remaining between them. The CDR3 spans 13 residues. CDR3 sequence (DNA): TGTGCCAGCAGTAAGGGAGGTCGGGAGACCCAGTACTTC. Translated, it gives CASSKGGRETQYF.

Concerning this clone: In the same sample, other DNA sequences code for this CDR3. The rearrangement uses TRBV2 and TRBJ1-2, with a tentative D call TRBD1 (5 bases). With 1 base removed from V and 4 bases from J, the gap between germline ends came to 10 bases. This CDR3 is built from 14 residues. Germline CDR1 and CDR2: SNHLY and FYNNEI. The CDR3 region has the DNA TGTGCCAGCAGTGAAGATAGGGGAGGCTATGGCTACACCTTC. Translating it yields CASSEDRGGYGYTF.

The chain combines TRBV7-3 with TRBJ2-7; possible D gene TRBD1, 6 bases. V was shortened by 5 bases and J by 5 bases, with 16 bases between the two germline ends. Per germline, CDR1 SGHTA and CDR2 FQGTGA. The CDR3 spans 14 residues. The CDR3, as DNA: TGTGCCAGCAGCAGAGAACAGGGATTCGACGAGCAGTACTTC. Its translation is CASSREQGFDEQYF.

The J gene is TRBJ2-3, the V gene TRBV4-1; 9 bases fit TRBD1. The CDR3 is 17 amino acids. Germline values: CDR1 MGHRA, CDR2 YSYEKL. V lost 0 bases, J lost 2 bases, and 6 bases stayed unmatched. The CDR3 sequence: CASSQETGQGPTDTQYF. In nucleotides, the CDR3 is TGCGCCAGCAGCCAAGAGACCGGACAGGGGCCCACAGATACGCAGTATTTT.

The V and J genes are TRBV5-1 and TRBJ2-3; D might be TRBD2 (5 bases). Trimming removed 4 bases from V and 9 bases from J, with 15 bases in between. Germline assignment: CDR1 SGHRS and CDR2 YFSETQ. The CDR3 contains 13 residues. The CDR3 region has the DNA TGCGCCAGCAGCCGCGGACTGGGCTTAACGCAGTATTTT. It yields the protein CASSRGLGLTQYF.